This TCR beta chain emerged from a study of shared clonotypes between healthy human individuals. With respect to this clone: Its specificity is unknown.

Overall study results and limits: The low donor count limited represented genetic and exposure-history diversity.

V trimming: 5 bases; J trimming: 6 bases; junction bases outside the gene matches: 4. The CDR3 runs to 12 residues. In germline, CDR1 is MNHEY, CDR2 SVGAGI. The table came from immunoSEQ multiplex PCR; TCRdb's copy has only in-frame clones and leaves some out. Of about a million clones in the sample, 76% were seen once. The gene calls are TRBV6-5 and TRBJ2-7; 7 nucleotides align to TRBD2. Specimen: memory CD4+ T cells sorted from blood. The subset is: CD45RA-negative fraction. The TCR was taken from a man aged 18-30 years in good health. CDR3 in amino acids: CASSKGGLEQYF. Written as DNA, the CDR3 is TGTGCCAGCAGTAAGGGAGGGCTCGAGCAGTACTTC.